This T cell receptor (beta chain) comes out of a study of CD8 T cells in Susac syndrome. It was with random hexamers that roughly 0.5 to 1 ug RNA was reverse transcribed. TCRdb independently ran MiXCR on the immunoSEQ multiplex PCR reads; one entry per CDR3 protein. Of around 130,000 distinct CDR3 sequences listed, 90% to 95% are singletons. Healthy donors served as the controls. They were matched for age and sex. Trimming took off 5 bases at V and 2 bases at J, with 19 bases between the two ends. Germline-derived CDR1 and CDR2 are DFQATT and SNEGSKA (reference sequence). This CDR3 region has 15 residues.

The source is a human donor in good health. The material sequenced was CD4+ T cells from PBMCs. The chain is built from TRBV20-1 and TRBJ2-7, with D possibly TRBD2 on 5 matching bases. CDR3 loop: CSAPVAGIQTYEQYF. The CDR3 DNA sequence: TGCAGTGCTCCAGTCGCCGGGATCCAGACCTACGAGCAGTACTTC.